These 4 T cell receptor beta chains came from one sample sequenced in a study of memory CD4+ T cells and cytomegalovirus serostatus. Single viable CD3+CD4+CD8-CD45RO+ cells were sorted as the memory CD4+ T cells. The repertoire was sequenced with immunoSEQ multiplex PCR; TCRdb's copy has only in-frame clones and lacks some. The table shows 45,000 to 65,000 clones, with roughly four fifths occurring only once. The source material was memory CD4+ T cells from blood. The receptors were gathered from an adult in good health and CMV-seronegative.

Here the CDR3 DNA reads TGCGCCAGCGGGACGACTAGCGGAGAAGGGTCAGATACGCAGTATTTT. Amino acids: CASGTTSGEGSDTQYF. V and J are TRBV23-1 and TRBJ2-3; 9 bases map to TRBD2. TRBV23-1 is noted as an ORF with a role that remains uncertain. With V trimmed by 8 bases and J by 4 bases, 13 bases remained unmatched. The CDR3 extends over 16 amino acids.

V is TRBV7-2 and J is TRBJ2-7; no clear D gene. This CDR3 has 12 amino acids. V lost 3 bases to trimming and J lost 0 bases, with 3 bases between them. Germline lookup yields CDR1 SGHTA and CDR2 FQGNSA. The DNA for the CDR3 is TGTGCCAGCAGCTTGTACTCCTACGAGCAGTACTTC. As protein: CASSLYSYEQYF.

V is TRBV7-3 and J is TRBJ2-1; the match to TRBD2 covers 9 bases. The CDR3 runs to 16 residues. Germline V gene sequence: CDR1 SGHTA, CDR2 FQGTGA. Trimming took 5 bases from V and 7 from J; bases not matched to a gene: 12. This CDR3 reads CASSRSRRGGPNEQFF. For the CDR3, the DNA is TGTGCCAGCAGCCGATCTCGGCGGGGGGGCCCAAATGAGCAGTTCTTC.

The gene calls are TRBV30 and TRBJ2-1; D may be TRBD2 (7 bases). The CDR3 length is 17 residues. Trimming left V 3 bases short and J 4 bases short, with 22 bases between. The germline V gene encodes CDR1 GTSNPN and CDR2 SVGIG (reference sequence). This CDR3 is CAWSLGTWGGAYNEQFF. The CDR3 nucleotides are TGTGCCTGGAGCCTCGGAACATGGGGGGGCGCATACAATGAGCAGTTCTTC. The variable domain in full, with the rest retrieved from reference TRBV30 and TRBJ2-1, is SQTIHQWPATLVQPVGSPLSLECTVEGTSNPNLYWYRQAAGRGLQLLFYSVGIGQISSEVPQNLSASRPQDRQFILSSKKLLLSDSGFYLCAWSLGTWGGAYNEQFFGPGTRLTVL.